These 11 T cell receptor beta chains were all obtained from the same sample, sequenced in a study of blood T cell repertoires in COVID-19. This table comes from immunoSEQ multiplex PCR, and its TCRdb copy is limited to in-frame clones, with some not included. This sample has about 180,000 clones, with 83% found just once. Input material: peripheral blood. The receptor source for this set is a woman in her 70s with COVID-19, enrolled during active disease.

The chain carries TRBV19 and TRBJ2-7, with a possible D match to TRBD2 (6 bases). V was clipped by 8 bases and J by 1 base, with 18 bases between them. The CDR3 length is 15 residues. CDR1 LNHDA and CDR2 SQIVND come from the germline V gene (reference sequence). This CDR3 is CASSSGGGVSYEQYF. CDR3 nucleotide sequence: TGTGCCAGTTCCTCCGGGGGTGGGGTTTCCTACGAGCAGTACTTC.

This chain connects TRBV5-1 to TRBJ2-6, with D maybe TRBD1 (6 bases). The CDR3 contains 17 residues. V lost 1 base, J lost 1 base, and 12 bases lay in between. Germline CDR1 SGHRS, CDR2 YFSETQ. The CDR3 bases are TGCGCCAGCAGCTTGATTGGCAGGGGATCTGGGGCCAACGTCCTGACTTTC. Amino acid sequence: CASSLIGRGSGANVLTF. The full variable domain, in which reference TRBV5-1 and TRBJ2-6 provide the parts outside the CDR3, is KAGVTQTPRYLIKTRGQQVTLSCSPISGHRSVSWYQQTPGQGLQFLFEYFSETQRNKGNFPGRFSGRQFSNSRSEMNVSTLELGDSALYLCASSLIGRGSGANVLTFGAGSRLTVL.

The V gene is TRBV7-2, the J gene TRBJ2-3; TRBD2 is a possible D gene (6 bases). The CDR3 extends over 15 amino acids. The ends were cut back, 4 bases at V and 4 bases at J, with 15 bases in the middle. Germline V gene sequence: CDR1 SGHTA, CDR2 FQGNSA. CDR3 amino acids: CASSSYRERPDTQYF. CDR3 DNA sequence: TGTGCCAGCAGCTCGTACCGGGAGCGCCCAGATACGCAGTATTTT.

The rearrangement uses TRBV28 and TRBJ1-5; 8 positions agree with TRBD1. Germline loops: CDR1 MDHEN, CDR2 SYDVKM. Germline trimming cut 5 bases from V and 6 bases from J; bases unmatched to any gene: 6. This CDR3 is built from 14 residues. CDR3 amino acids: CASSINRGSQPQHF. CDR3 sequence (DNA): TGTGCCAGCAGTATTAACAGGGGGTCTCAGCCCCAGCATTTT.

This clone was found once. The V gene is TRBV3-1 (or the pseudogene TRBV3-2), the J gene TRBJ1-2; no reliable D call. Trimming pared 3 bases from V and 6 bases from J, leaving 14 bases between. Germline V lookup: CDR1 LGHDT, CDR2 YNNKEL (reference sequence). This CDR3 comprises 14 residues. CDR3 sequence: CASSQRNSRDGYTF. CDR3 sequence (DNA): TGTGCCAGCAGCCAGCGGAACTCACGGGATGGCTACACCTTC.

This clone turned up a few times. This chain uses TRBV5-1 with TRBJ2-1; a possible D gene is TRBD2 (5 bases). CDR3 size: 14 residues. Trimming shortened V by 0 bases and J by 2 bases, and 6 bases separated the two germline ends. CDR1 SGHRS and CDR2 YFSETQ come from the germline V gene. CDR3 loop: CASSLVGTYNEQFF. DNA of the CDR3: TGCGCCAGCAGCTTGGTCGGGACCTACAATGAGCAGTTCTTC.

Notes on this clone: The junction departs from germline at one end; a sequencing error may be responsible. The chain recombines TRBV6-1 with TRBJ2-1; no reliable D call. CDR1 and CDR2 (germline): MNHNS, SASEGT. The CDR3 contains 13 residues. The CDR3 region has the DNA TGTGCCAGCAGCGAAGGACCCCAGGTCAAGCAGTTCTTC. Residues: CASSEGPQVKQFF.

This clone was seen only once. The chain links TRBV7-2 to TRBJ1-4; D not certain. The CDR3 covers 15 residues. In germline, CDR1 is SGHTA, CDR2 FQGNSA. V lost 5 bases and J 0 bases, leaving 10 bases between the germline ends. The CDR3 here is CASSPGGATNEKLFF. CDR3 sequence (DNA): TGTGCCAGCAGCCCGGGAGGAGCAACTAATGAAAAACTGTTTTTT. Variable domain in full (rest from reference TRBV7-2 and TRBJ1-4): GAGVSQSPSNKVTEKGKDVELRCDPISGHTALYWYRQSLGQGLEFLIYFQGNSAPDKSGLPSDRFSAERTGGSVSTLTIQRTQQEDSAVYLCASSPGGATNEKLFFGSGTQLSVL.

The rearrangement links TRBV6-1 to TRBJ2-7; D might be TRBD1 (6 bases). This CDR3 has 15 residues. The germline V gene encodes CDR1 MNHNS and CDR2 SASEGT. V was shortened by 3 bases and J by 0 bases, with 12 bases between the two germline ends. The CDR3 is CASSDRSGVSYEQYF. The CDR3 nucleotides read TGTGCCAGCAGTGATAGGTCAGGGGTCTCCTACGAGCAGTACTTC.

The chain links TRBV30 to TRBJ2-1; a weak D match, TRBD1 (6 bases). V lost 2 bases, J lost 9 bases, and 11 bases lay in between. Germline CDR1 GTSNPN, CDR2 SVGIG (reference sequence). The CDR3 totals 12 residues. In DNA, the CDR3 is TGTGCCTGGAGTTACAGGGTAACTGAGCAGTTCTTC. It is translated as CAWSYRVTEQFF.

The chain has TRBV7-9 and TRBJ2-1; 7 nucleotides align to TRBD2. The CDR3 is 14 residues long. The V gene's germline CDR1 is SEHNR and CDR2 FQNEAQ (reference sequence). V was pared by 1 base and J by 7 bases, with 4 bases of the junction left unmatched. CDR3 in amino acids: CASSLGRAGNEQFF. The CDR3 DNA is TGTGCCAGCAGCTTAGGTCGAGCGGGGAATGAGCAGTTCTTC.